These 17 T cell receptor beta chains came from one sample sequenced in a study of blood T cell repertoires in COVID-19. Generated by immunoSEQ multiplex PCR, the TCRdb table keeps only in-frame clones and is missing some. This sample has 180,000 or so clones; around 90% occur once, and the top ten carry 5.5% to 7.5%. Sequencing was done on a sample of peripheral blood. The receptors here all came from a man aged 40-50 years with acute or convalescent COVID-19.

Notes on this clone: A junction boundary mismatches the germline segment, possibly from a read error. The chain carries TRBV14 and TRBJ2-1; 7 bases are shared with TRBD1. Germline lookup yields CDR1 SGHDN and CDR2 FVKESK. This CDR3 is built from 13 residues. In DNA form, the CDR3 reads TGTGCCAGCAGCCAACAACTGACAGGGTCGTGGATCTTC. It specifies CASSQQLTGSWIF.

The V and J genes are TRBV18 and TRBJ2-7; 8 bases map to TRBD1. The V and J ends lost 2 bases and 0 bases, in that order; junction bases with no gene match: 6. The CDR3 covers 16 residues. Germline CDR1 reads KGHSH; CDR2 reads LQKENI. The CDR3 DNA reads TGTGCCAGCTCACCAACGACAGGGGCAGACTCCTACGAGCAGTACTTC. The encoded protein is CASSPTTGADSYEQYF.

This clone came up many times. This chain links TRBV21-1 with TRBJ1-1; whether TRBD1, the table's D call, matches the DNA was not checked. TRBV21-1 is labeled a pseudogene. The CDR3 covers 14 residues. CDR3 in amino acids: CASSLGQANTEAFF. CDR3 in DNA: TGTGCCAGCAGCCTTGGACAGGCGAACACTGAAGCTTTCTTT.

This chain links TRBV2 with TRBJ2-3; D is uncertain. Per the germline V gene, CDR1 is SNHLY and CDR2 is FYNNEI. CDR3 size: 13 residues. V was shortened by 6 bases and J by 3 bases, with 10 bases between the two germline ends. The DNA of the CDR3 is TGTGCCAGCAGAGACCTAGTAACAGATACGCAGTATTTT. Its protein product is CASRDLVTDTQYF.

The V and J genes are TRBV5-1 and TRBJ2-3, with unresolved D. In germline, CDR1 is SGHRS, CDR2 YFSETQ. The V and J ends lost 2 bases and 4 bases respectively, with 8 bases between them. The CDR3 covers 13 residues. Written as DNA, the CDR3 is TGCGCCAGCAGCTTCAGTCCCCCAGATACGCAGTATTTT. This encodes CASSFSPPDTQYF. The whole variable domain, filled in from reference TRBV5-1 and TRBJ2-3, reads KAGVTQTPRYLIKTRGQQVTLSCSPISGHRSVSWYQQTPGQGLQFLFEYFSETQRNKGNFPGRFSGRQFSNSRSEMNVSTLELGDSALYLCASSFSPPDTQYFGPGTRLTVL.

V is TRBV28 and J is TRBJ2-2, with D possibly being TRBD2 (7 bases). Per germline, CDR1 MDHEN and CDR2 SYDVKM. Trimming shortened V by 6 bases and J by 1 base, and 15 bases separated the two germline ends. The CDR3 consists of 16 residues. The DNA for the CDR3 is TGTGCCAGCAGGGGGGGGCAGGGGTTGAACACCGGGGAGCTGTTTTTT. Its protein product is CASRGGQGLNTGELFF.

The V call is TRBV7-3, the J call TRBJ2-1; the D gene is possibly TRBD2 (6 bases). V was clipped by 2 bases and J by 7 bases, with 12 bases between them. The CDR3 runs to 14 residues. Germline CDR1 SGHTA, CDR2 FQGTGA. For the CDR3, the DNA is TGTGCCAGCAGCTTAGGGCGGGGTGGGAATGAGCAGTTCTTC. Translating it yields CASSLGRGGNEQFF.

The CDR3 nucleotides read TGTGCCAGCTCTAGTAGGCTAGCGGGGGGCTACGAGCAGTACTTC. The encoded protein is CASSSRLAGGYEQYF. The rearrangement links TRBV6-5 to TRBJ2-7; 11 positions agree with TRBD2. Losses at the gene ends were 8 bases for V and 3 bases for J; bases not matched to a gene: 9. Per germline, CDR1 MNHEY and CDR2 SVGAGI. This CDR3 is 15 amino acids long.

This clone was recorded only once. The identical CDR3 is also encoded by other nucleotide sequences in the sample. The chain combines TRBV5-1 with TRBJ1-6; 7 bases fit TRBD1. The germline gives CDR1 SGHRS, CDR2 YFSETQ. CDR3 length: 14 amino acids. The V segment lost 4 bases and the J segment 7 bases; nucleotides outside the gene matches: 5. The CDR3 DNA is TGCGCCAGCAGCGTGGGACAGTTGAATTCACCCCTCCACTTT. It encodes CASSVGQLNSPLHF.

The CDR3 sequence is CASSESARVFNQPQHF. In nucleotides, the CDR3 is TGTGCCAGCAGTGAAAGCGCCAGGGTTTTCAATCAGCCCCAGCATTTT. The gene calls are TRBV6-1 and TRBJ1-5, with a tentative D call TRBD1 (5 bases). This CDR3 comprises 16 residues. Germline V gene lookup returns CDR1 MNHNS and CDR2 SASEGT. Trimming took 2 bases from V and 3 from J, leaving 14 bases between them.

The chain uses TRBV6-2 or TRBV6-3 and TRBJ2-6; maybe TRBD1 (5 bases). Germline V gene sequence: CDR1 MNHEY, CDR2 SVGEGT. The CDR3 length is 17 residues. Trimming left V 5 bases short and J 1 base short, with 15 bases between. CDR3 coding DNA: TGTGCCAGCAGTCACCACCAGCCAGGGTCTGGGGCCAACGTCCTGACTTTC. This gives the protein CASSHHQPGSGANVLTF.

The chain combines TRBV6-5 with TRBJ2-1; 13 bases fit TRBD2. Germline V gene data show CDR1 as MNHEY and CDR2 as SVGAGI. The CDR3 is made up of 16 amino acids. V shed 4 bases and J 7 bases; nucleotides not matched to a gene: 7. The CDR3 nucleotides read TGTGCCAGCAGTTTACTGACTAGCGGGGGGAGGAATGAGCAGTTCTTC. It translates to CASSLLTSGGRNEQFF.

This clone was seen a handful of times. The chain couples TRBV19 to TRBJ2-1, with TRBD2 matching over 15 bases. CDR3 length: 18 residues. Germline CDR1 is LNHDA and CDR2 is SQIVND (reference sequence). V gave up 1 base and J gave up 3 bases; unmatched junction bases: 4. The CDR3 bases are TGTGCCAGTAGTATAGGGGCGGGACTAGCGGGGGGCTACAATGAGCAGTTCTTC. As protein: CASSIGAGLAGGYNEQFF.

The rearrangement links TRBV19 to TRBJ1-4; possible D gene TRBD1, 5 bases. CDR3 size: 16 residues. In germline, CDR1 is LNHDA, CDR2 SQIVND (reference sequence). The V end was cut by 3 bases, the J end by 0 bases, with 11 bases between. The CDR3 DNA reads as TGTGCCAGTAGTATGTCTACCAGGGCAACTAATGAAAAACTGTTTTTT. Residues: CASSMSTRATNEKLFF.

The V gene is TRBV6-9, the J gene TRBJ1-3; the match to TRBD1 covers 7 bases. The germline V gene has CDR1 MNHGY and CDR2 SVAAGI. V trimming: 4 bases; J trimming: 4 bases; junction bases outside the gene matches: 13. This CDR3 has 17 residues. In DNA form, the CDR3 reads TGTGCCAGCAGTTGGGACAGCCGGGACCCTTTAGGAAACACCATATATTTT. Amino acids: CASSWDSRDPLGNTIYF.

The chain joins TRBV18 to TRBJ1-6, with 9 bases matching TRBD1. Germline-derived CDR1 and CDR2 are KGHSH and LQKENI. The V and J ends lost 3 bases and 10 bases, in that order; junction bases with no gene match: 7. This CDR3 contains 15 residues. The CDR3 is CASSPTQGAESPLHF. CDR3 DNA sequence: TGTGCCAGCTCACCGACACAGGGGGCGGAATCACCCCTCCACTTT.

This clone was observed a single time. This chain joins TRBV6-6 and TRBJ2-7; 10 bases match TRBD2. Germline V gives CDR1 MNHNY, CDR2 SVGAGI (reference sequence). This CDR3 is built from 16 residues. V shed 7 bases and J 7 bases; nucleotides not matched to a gene: 16. The DNA of the CDR3 is TGTGCCAGCACTCGTGAACTAGCGGGGTCTGCGGGTGAGCAGTACTTC. It encodes CASTRELAGSAGEQYF.